This TCR beta chain appears in the sequencing data of a study of control samples from healthy donors and cancer patients. The table came from immunoSEQ multiplex PCR; TCRdb's copy has only in-frame clones and leaves some out. The repertoire holds 85,000 to 90,000 clones, around nine tenths seen once, with under 25% in the top ten. Looked up from germline, CDR1 is MNHEY and CDR2 is SMNVEV (reference sequence). The CDR3 is made up of 16 amino acids. Between the trimmed V and J ends, which lost 5 bases and 3 bases, there was a span of 16 bases. V and J are TRBV27 and TRBJ1-4, with TRBD1 as a possible D gene (6 bases). This TCR was recovered from a man aged 30-40 years in good health. Sequencing input: blood. The CDR3 DNA reads as TGTGCCAGCAGTCAAACAGGGTGGGCAGCTAATGAAAAACTGTTTTTT. It yields the protein CASSQTGWAANEKLFF.